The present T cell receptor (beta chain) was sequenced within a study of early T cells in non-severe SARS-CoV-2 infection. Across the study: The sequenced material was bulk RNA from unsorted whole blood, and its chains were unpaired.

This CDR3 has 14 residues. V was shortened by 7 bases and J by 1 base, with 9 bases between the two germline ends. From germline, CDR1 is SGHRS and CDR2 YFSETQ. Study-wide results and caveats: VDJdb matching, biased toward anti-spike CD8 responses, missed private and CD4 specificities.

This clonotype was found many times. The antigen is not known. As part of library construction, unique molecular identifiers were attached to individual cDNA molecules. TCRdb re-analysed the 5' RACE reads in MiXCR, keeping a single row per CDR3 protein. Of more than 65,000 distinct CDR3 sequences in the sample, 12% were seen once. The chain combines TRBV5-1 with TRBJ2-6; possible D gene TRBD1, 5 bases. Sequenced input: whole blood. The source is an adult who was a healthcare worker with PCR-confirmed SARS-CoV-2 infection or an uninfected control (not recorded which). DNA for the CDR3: TGCGCCAGCGTCAGGGATTCTGGGGCCAACGTCCTGACTTTC. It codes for CASVRDSGANVLTF.